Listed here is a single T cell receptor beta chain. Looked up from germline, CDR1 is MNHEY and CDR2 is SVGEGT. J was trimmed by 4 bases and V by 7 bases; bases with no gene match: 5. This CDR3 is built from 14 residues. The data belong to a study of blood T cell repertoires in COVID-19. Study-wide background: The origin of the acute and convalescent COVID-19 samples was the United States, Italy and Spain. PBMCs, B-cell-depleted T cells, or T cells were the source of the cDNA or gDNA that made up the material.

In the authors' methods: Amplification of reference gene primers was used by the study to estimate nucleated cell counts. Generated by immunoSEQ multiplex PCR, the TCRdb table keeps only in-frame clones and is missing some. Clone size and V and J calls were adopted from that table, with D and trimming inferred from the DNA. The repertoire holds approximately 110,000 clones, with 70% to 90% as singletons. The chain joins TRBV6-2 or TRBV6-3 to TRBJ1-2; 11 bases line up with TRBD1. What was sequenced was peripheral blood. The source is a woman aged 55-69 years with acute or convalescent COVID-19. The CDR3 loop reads CASNPGTGGYGYTF. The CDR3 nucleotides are TGTGCCAGCAACCCCGGGACAGGGGGCTATGGCTACACCTTC.